Below are 24 T cell receptor beta chains sequenced from a single sample in a study of cytomegalovirus exposure and HLA in healthy donors. The study ran its PCR with 60 Vbeta and 13 Jbeta primers. Here immunoSEQ multiplex PCR was the method, and the copy in TCRdb shows in-frame clones only, minus some. The sample includes about 90,000 clones, 70% to 75% of them seen just once. Sample: PBMCs. These receptors all stem from a young woman in good health and CMV-seropositive.

The rearrangement joins TRBV5-1 to TRBJ1-6; 9 bases are a match to TRBD1. Germline V lookup: CDR1 SGHRS, CDR2 YFSETQ. The CDR3 loop spans 16 amino acids. V gave up 0 bases and J gave up 7 bases; unmatched junction bases: 5. CDR3 sequence: CASSLEGQGYNSPLHF. The CDR3 coding sequence is TGCGCCAGCAGCTTGGAAGGACAGGGGTACAATTCACCCCTCCACTTT. The complete variable domain, with remaining parts taken from reference TRBV5-1 and TRBJ1-6, reads KAGVTQTPRYLIKTRGQQVTLSCSPISGHRSVSWYQQTPGQGLQFLFEYFSETQRNKGNFPGRFSGRQFSNSRSEMNVSTLELGDSALYLCASSLEGQGYNSPLHFGNGTRLTVT.

This clone was seen only a few times. The chain joins TRBV4-2 to TRBJ1-6; D is unresolved. This CDR3 is built from 15 residues. The ends were cut back, 0 bases at V and 11 bases at J, with 14 bases in the middle. In germline, CDR1 is LGHNA, CDR2 YNFKEQ. This chain's CDR3 is CASSQDEAGVTPLHF. In DNA form, the CDR3 reads TGTGCCAGCAGCCAAGATGAGGCTGGAGTGACACCCCTCCACTTT.

The V gene is TRBV19, the J gene TRBJ2-7, with 11 nucleotides matching TRBD2. This CDR3 has 15 amino acids. Germline V gene lookup returns CDR1 LNHDA and CDR2 SQIVND (reference sequence). Trimming cost V 5 bases and J 2 bases; bases outside gene matches: 5. CDR3 DNA: TGTGCCAGTAGTGTCTTAGCGGGAGGGGCCTACGAGCAGTACTTC. Amino acid sequence: CASSVLAGGAYEQYF.

This clone was seen a few times. The chain combines TRBV6-4 with TRBJ1-1, with D tentatively TRBD1 (6 bases). Trimming took 5 bases from V and 4 from J, leaving 11 bases between them. The CDR3 contains 13 residues. Germline V gene data show CDR1 as MRHNA and CDR2 as SNTAGT. The CDR3, as DNA: TGTGCCAGCAGTCGAGAAGGGGGCACTGAAGCTTTCTTT. This sequence encodes CASSREGGTEAFF.

This clone has a handful of counts. The CDR3 loop reads CASSYRTDNSPLHF. In nucleotides, the CDR3 is TGTGCCAGCAGTTACAGGACAGATAATTCACCCCTCCACTTT. The chain carries TRBV6-5 and TRBJ1-6; possibly TRBD1 for D (6 bases). The germline V gene has CDR1 MNHEY and CDR2 SVGAGI. The CDR3 runs 14 residues. V shed 2 bases and J shed 5 bases, with 7 bases lying between them.

V gene TRBV6-4 combines with J gene TRBJ2-2; D may be TRBD2 (5 bases). Trimming removed 3 bases at V and 3 bases at J, with 5 bases between. The CDR3 sequence is 13 residues long. Germline-derived CDR1 and CDR2 are MRHNA and SNTAGT. The CDR3 is CASSERDTGELFF. In nucleotides, the CDR3 is TGTGCCAGCAGTGAGCGGGACACCGGGGAGCTGTTTTTT.

In this sample, this clone turned up once. The J gene is TRBJ1-2, the V gene TRBV6-6; possible D gene TRBD1, 6 bases. V lost 5 bases to trimming and J lost 4 bases, with 14 bases between them. This CDR3 comprises 14 residues. The germline gives CDR1 MNHNY, CDR2 SVGAGI (reference sequence). The DNA for the CDR3 is TGTGCCAGCAGTCGGGAGGGGGAGGGCTATGGCTACACCTTC. Residues: CASSREGEGYGYTF.

This clone was observed a single time. The rearrangement links TRBV5-1 to TRBJ1-4; D perhaps matches TRBD1 (5 bases). The CDR3 contains 14 residues. The germline V gene has CDR1 SGHRS and CDR2 YFSETQ. Between the trimmed V and J ends, which lost 7 bases and 1 base, there was a span of 11 bases. CDR3 protein: CASRQTLTNEKLFF. The CDR3 nucleotides are TGCGCCAGCCGACAGACGTTAACTAATGAAAAACTGTTTTTT.

The chain uses TRBV18 and TRBJ2-5, with 7 nucleotides matching TRBD1. Germline CDR1 reads KGHSH; CDR2 reads LQKENI. The CDR3 spans 16 residues. Trimming removed 6 bases from V and 4 bases from J; junction bases left unmatched: 14. DNA of the CDR3: TGTGCCAGCTCGCCATCCGGACAGGCTGGGGGAGAGACCCAGTACTTC. Translated: CASSPSGQAGGETQYF.

This chain links TRBV6-1 with TRBJ1-6; D gene uncertain. V was pared by 4 bases and J by 13 bases, with 17 bases between. The CDR3 sequence is 14 residues long. CDR1 and CDR2 from the germline V gene are MNHNS and SASEGT. The CDR3 DNA sequence: TGTGCCAGCAGTGCTCAAACACGGATAGCGCCCCTCCACTTT. It encodes CASSAQTRIAPLHF.

This clone was observed a single time. The chain combines TRBV7-2 with TRBJ1-4, with TRBD1 identical over 7 bases. Looked up from germline, CDR1 is SGHTA and CDR2 is FQGNSA. The CDR3 sequence is 15 residues long. After removal of 5 bases from V and 7 bases from J, the junction contained 10 bases not matched to a gene. CDR3 sequence reads: CASSVRDSLIEKLFF. The DNA for the CDR3 is TGTGCCAGCAGCGTCCGGGACAGCCTCATTGAAAAACTGTTTTTT.

DNA for the CDR3: TGTGCCAGTACCAGCCTTGGGGAGACAGGGCCCTATGGCTACACCTTC. This sequence encodes CASTSLGETGPYGYTF. The rearrangement joins TRBV19 to TRBJ1-2; 7 bases match TRBD1. Looked up from germline, CDR1 is LNHDA and CDR2 is SQIVND (reference sequence). The CDR3 is made up of 16 amino acids. V gave up 7 bases and J gave up 4 bases; unmatched junction bases: 15.

In this sample, this clone turned up once. The genes are TRBV4-2 and TRBJ2-1, with D maybe TRBD2 (5 bases). CDR3 length equals 15 residues. Between the trimmed V and J ends, which lost 4 bases and 2 bases, there was a span of 12 bases. Germline CDR1 and CDR2: LGHNA and YNFKEQ. This CDR3 is CASSRVSGTYNEQFF. The DNA of the CDR3 is TGTGCCAGCAGCCGCGTAAGCGGAACCTACAATGAGCAGTTCTTC.

The chain couples TRBV2 to TRBJ2-3; 11 bases match TRBD2. The trim removed 10 bases at V and 4 bases at J, leaving 7 bases unmatched. The germline gives CDR1 SNHLY, CDR2 FYNNEI. The CDR3 contains 14 residues. As DNA, the CDR3 is TGTGCCAATCTAGCGGGGGGTTCCGCAGATACGCAGTATTTT. It translates to CANLAGGSADTQYF.

The chain is built from TRBV28 and TRBJ2-4; no firm D call. Trimming pared 4 bases from V and 7 bases from J, leaving 14 bases between. This CDR3 region has 14 residues. Germline V CDR1 and CDR2: MDHEN, SYDVKM. In DNA, the CDR3 is TGTGCCAGCAGTTCGACGCTAGAAGGTAACATTCAGTACTTC. This encodes CASSSTLEGNIQYF.

The V call is TRBV7-3, the J call TRBJ2-2; 10 nucleotides line up with TRBD2. J was trimmed by 3 bases and V by 7 bases; bases with no gene match: 5. The CDR3 loop spans 15 amino acids. The germline V gene encodes CDR1 SGHTA and CDR2 FQGTGA. The CDR3: CASTLAGDYTGELFF. In DNA form, the CDR3 reads TGTGCCAGCACCCTAGCGGGGGATTACACCGGGGAGCTGTTTTTT.

This clone was seen only a few times. This chain joins TRBV28 and TRBJ1-1, with unresolved D. The CDR3 consists of 11 residues. V lost 7 bases to trimming and J lost 0 bases, with 3 bases between them. The germline CDR1 and CDR2 sequences are MDHEN and SYDVKM. Written as DNA, the CDR3 is TGTGCCAGCACCGTGAACACTGAAGCTTTCTTT. Protein: CASTVNTEAFF.

The V and J genes are TRBV7-9 and TRBJ2-5; a possible D gene is TRBD2 (5 bases). The V end lost 4 bases, the J end lost 1 base, and 10 bases lay between the germline ends. This CDR3 has 14 amino acids. Germline V CDR1 and CDR2: SEHNR, FQNEAQ (reference sequence). CDR3 protein: CASSSVGSQETQYF. DNA for the CDR3: TGTGCCAGCAGCTCCGTGGGGAGCCAAGAGACCCAGTACTTC.

The gene calls are TRBV27 and TRBJ1-5; D unresolved. CDR1 is MNHEY, CDR2 SMNVEV, per germline (reference sequence). The CDR3 extends over 14 amino acids. V shed 4 bases and J shed 0 bases, with 7 bases lying between them. CDR3 sequence: CASSSRYSNQPQHF. CDR3 bases: TGTGCCAGCAGTTCTCGGTATAGCAATCAGCCCCAGCATTTT.

V usage is TRBV7-2 and J usage is TRBJ2-7, with unresolved D. Trimming removed 5 bases at V and 2 bases at J, with 4 bases between. The CDR3 runs to 11 residues. Per germline, CDR1 SGHTA and CDR2 FQGNSA. The CDR3 reads CASSATYEQYF. DNA of the CDR3: TGTGCCAGCAGCGCTACCTACGAGCAGTACTTC.

V usage is TRBV4-1 and J usage is TRBJ1-1; the D is unclear. In germline, CDR1 is MGHRA, CDR2 YSYEKL. The V and J ends lost 2 bases and 0 bases respectively, with 19 bases between them. The CDR3 length is 18 residues. The CDR3 region has the DNA TGCGCCAGCAGCCAAATCGCGGGGAACAGAGCATTGAACACTGAAGCTTTCTTT. It encodes CASSQIAGNRALNTEAFF.

Here the CDR3 DNA reads TGCGCCAGCAGCTTGGGCAGGGGCATGAACACTGAAGCTTTCTTT. Residues: CASSLGRGMNTEAFF. The gene calls are TRBV5-1 and TRBJ1-1; maybe TRBD1 (6 bases). The V end was cut by 0 bases, the J end by 0 bases, with 9 bases between. The CDR3 extends over 15 amino acids. Germline V CDR1 and CDR2: SGHRS, YFSETQ.

The rearrangement uses TRBV13 and TRBJ2-5; 16 positions agree with TRBD2. Germline V gene lookup returns CDR1 PRHDT and CDR2 FYEKMQ (reference sequence). J was trimmed by 4 bases and V by 5 bases; bases with no gene match: 10. The CDR3 has 18 amino acids. This chain's CDR3 is CASSARGLAGGPRETQYF. In DNA form, the CDR3 reads TGTGCCAGCAGCGCCAGGGGACTAGCGGGGGGGCCCAGAGAGACCCAGTACTTC.

The chain joins TRBV2 to TRBJ1-2; a weak D match, TRBD1 (5 bases). V was shortened by 4 bases and J by 1 base, with 7 bases between the two germline ends. Germline lookup yields CDR1 SNHLY and CDR2 FYNNEI. The CDR3 sequence is 13 residues long. The CDR3 sequence is CASSADSNYGYTF. For the CDR3, the DNA is TGTGCCAGCAGTGCCGACAGTAACTATGGCTACACCTTC.